A single sample gave rise to the 21 T cell receptor beta chains below, sequenced in a study of radiation and T cells in renal cell carcinoma (dated by TCRdb to between 2020 and 2021). In the paper's terms, the time point label means: baseline pretreatment blood. Interpreted using the paper, the treatment or condition label stands for: 15 Gy SBRT to primary tumor, nephrectomy 4 weeks later. Libraries were constructed by the immunoSEQ multiplex PCR assay. Entries here come from immuneACCESS through TCRdb and include only in-frame sequences with V and J called. Some clones fail to appear in such tables; in the studies checked, an unresolved V gene covers under half of the shortfall, and the cause of the remainder is unknown. This sample holds more than 95,000 clones; around 80% were observed only once. Jointly, the top ten make up less than 3.5% of the sample. Material: blood, obtained from a patient whose treatment included radiotherapy and nephrectomy. The receptors come from a woman aged 55-69 years with renal cell carcinoma.

The genes are TRBV7-6 and TRBJ1-3; 8 bases line up with TRBD1. Germline V gene sequence: CDR1 SGHVS, CDR2 FNYEAQ. The J segment lost 0 bases and the V segment lost 5 bases, leaving 6 bases of the junction unmatched. The CDR3 contains 16 residues. The CDR3 protein is CASSIPGTGSGNTIYF. The CDR3 nucleotides read TGTGCCAGCAGCATCCCCGGGACAGGCTCTGGAAACACCATATATTTT.

The V and J genes are TRBV28 and TRBJ1-2; D gene ambiguous. With 5 bases removed from V and 7 bases from J, the gap between germline ends came to 14 bases. Germline V gene data show CDR1 as MDHEN and CDR2 as SYDVKM. The CDR3 is 13 amino acids. CDR3 protein: CASSPRSPGGYTF. CDR3 bases: TGTGCCAGCAGTCCGCGCAGTCCCGGTGGCTACACCTTC.

This clone was seen more than once but under ten times. The chain has TRBV2 and TRBJ1-6; 7 bases match TRBD1. CDR1 is SNHLY, CDR2 FYNNEI, per germline. CDR3 length: 13 residues. V shed 7 bases, J shed 7 bases, and the junction held 4 bases outside the gene matches. The CDR3: CASIGTVNSPLHF. Here the CDR3 DNA reads TGTGCCAGCATTGGGACAGTCAATTCACCCCTCCACTTT.

J is TRBJ2-3 and V is TRBV30, with 7 bases aligning to TRBD2. The CDR3 length is 13 residues. Germline CDR1 and CDR2: GTSNPN and SVGIG (reference sequence). J lost 6 bases, V lost 2 bases, and 5 bases had no gene match. CDR3 in amino acids: CAWSSGKEDTQYF. Written as DNA, the CDR3 is TGTGCCTGGAGTAGCGGGAAGGAGGATACGCAGTATTTT.

CDR3 coding DNA: TGTGCCAGCAGTGAGGCGGCAGGGTTGCACGAGCAGTACTTC. Protein sequence: CASSEAAGLHEQYF. The chain has TRBV25-1 and TRBJ2-7, with D possibly matching TRBD1 (5 bases). The CDR3 length is 14 residues. Between the trimmed V and J ends, which lost 3 bases and 5 bases, there was a span of 14 bases. The V gene's germline CDR1 is MGHDK and CDR2 SYGVNS.

The chain joins TRBV21-1 to TRBJ1-2; the D call in the table, TRBD1, was not verified against the DNA. TRBV21-1 is designated a pseudogene. This CDR3 is 16 amino acids long. Here the CDR3 DNA reads TGTGCCAGCAGCAAAGTGTCCTCAGGGGTAGACTATGGCTACACCTTC. Translated: CASSKVSSGVDYGYTF.

In DNA form, the CDR3 reads TGTGCCAGCACCTTGGGACAGGGCGGGTACGAGCAGTACTTC. The encoded protein is CASTLGQGGYEQYF. The V gene is TRBV27, the J gene TRBJ2-7, with 9 bases matching TRBD1. The length of the CDR3 is 14 residues. Germline V CDR1 and CDR2: MNHEY, SMNVEV (reference sequence). V lost 7 bases to trimming and J lost 4 bases; unmatched junction nucleotides: 8.

The chain recombines TRBV21-1 with TRBJ2-7. TRBV21-1 is a pseudogene segment. The CDR3 consists of 13 residues. Here the CDR3 reads CASSIPSVYEQYF. CDR3 DNA sequence: TGTGCCAGCAGCATCCCATCCGTTTACGAGCAGTACTTC.

This clone was seen more than once but under ten times. The chain is built from TRBV5-1 and TRBJ2-7; no definite D call. CDR3 length: 14 amino acids. Germline CDR1 reads SGHRS; CDR2 reads YFSETQ. V was cut by 0 bases and J by 6 bases, with 13 bases left in between. The CDR3 sequence: CASSLELSWSEQYF. Written as DNA, the CDR3 is TGCGCCAGCAGCTTGGAGCTGTCGTGGAGCGAGCAGTACTTC.

This clone was detected only once. The chain links TRBV13 to TRBJ1-3; D is ambiguous. The CDR3 contains 14 residues. The germline V gene has CDR1 PRHDT and CDR2 FYEKMQ (reference sequence). V gave up 4 bases and J gave up 0 bases, with 7 bases separating them. The CDR3: CASSSPNSGNTIYF. CDR3 coding DNA: TGTGCCAGCAGCTCACCTAACTCTGGAAACACCATATATTTT.

This chain connects TRBV4-3 to TRBJ2-7; D not resolved. Germline loops: CDR1 LGHNA, CDR2 YSLEER. This CDR3 contains 13 residues. V lost 0 bases and J lost 5, with 8 bases in between. CDR3 sequence (DNA): TGCGCCAGCAGCCAAGAGGGTAAGCACGAGCAGTACTTC. Translation: CASSQEGKHEQYF.

This clone has a handful of counts. The rearrangement joins TRBV20-1 to TRBJ1-1; no definite D call. Germline V CDR1 and CDR2: DFQATT, SNEGSKA (reference sequence). This CDR3 comprises 11 residues. V was clipped by 8 bases and J by 4 bases, with 11 bases between them. CDR3 residues: CSPSAGTEAFF. The CDR3 DNA reads as TGCAGTCCCTCGGCCGGCACTGAAGCTTTCTTT.

The chain has TRBV2 and TRBJ2-6; TRBD1 is a possible D gene (6 bases). Per the germline V gene, CDR1 is SNHLY and CDR2 is FYNNEI. This CDR3 is built from 15 residues. The ends were cut back, 5 bases at V and 0 bases at J, with 8 bases in the middle. CDR3 amino acids: CASSQGPSGANVLTF. CDR3 nucleotides: TGTGCCAGCAGTCAGGGGCCCTCTGGGGCCAACGTCCTGACTTTC.

This chain links TRBV28 with TRBJ1-4; D is undetermined. Germline V gene lookup returns CDR1 MDHEN and CDR2 SYDVKM. V was trimmed by 5 bases and J by 3 bases, leaving 13 bases between them. This CDR3 comprises 15 residues. The CDR3 loop is CASSPLADSNEKLFF. CDR3 bases: TGTGCCAGCAGTCCCCTCGCAGACTCTAATGAAAAACTGTTTTTT.

This clone appeared a single time. V usage is TRBV19 and J usage is TRBJ1-2; D uncertain. Looked up from germline, CDR1 is LNHDA and CDR2 is SQIVND (reference sequence). V shed 4 bases and J shed 3 bases, with 12 bases lying between them. This CDR3 has 14 residues. CDR3 sequence (DNA): TGTGCCAGTAGTACAGCGGAAGTTTACTATGGCTACACCTTC. Protein: CASSTAEVYYGYTF.

The chain is built from TRBV10-3 and TRBJ2-2; no clear D. CDR3 length equals 15 residues. Trimming pared 4 bases from V and 4 bases from J, leaving 13 bases between. Germline-derived CDR1 and CDR2 are ENHRY and SYGVKD. For the CDR3, the DNA is TGTGCCATCAGTGCCCTCGACACGGGCACCGGGGAGCTGTTTTTT. Translation: CAISALDTGTGELFF.

This clone was seen a single time. The J gene is TRBJ1-5, the V gene TRBV6-6, with unresolved D. This CDR3 spans 13 amino acids. In germline, CDR1 is MNHNY, CDR2 SVGAGI (reference sequence). Between the trimmed V and J ends, which lost 6 bases and 7 bases, there was a span of 13 bases. The CDR3 is CASSSTSQQPQHF. As DNA, the CDR3 is TGTGCCAGCAGCTCGACCTCGCAACAGCCCCAGCATTTT.

The rearrangement joins TRBV19 to TRBJ1-2, with 7 nucleotides matching TRBD1. The CDR3 contains 14 residues. Losses at the gene ends were 5 bases for V and 4 bases for J; bases not matched to a gene: 7. CDR1 and CDR2 from the germline V gene are LNHDA and SQIVND (reference sequence). The CDR3 here is CASSVQGNPYGYTF. The CDR3 DNA reads TGTGCCAGTAGTGTACAGGGGAACCCCTATGGCTACACCTTC. The full variable domain, in which reference TRBV19 and TRBJ1-2 provide the parts outside the CDR3, is DGGITQSPKYLFRKEGQNVTLSCEQNLNHDAMYWYRQDPGQGLRLIYYSQIVNDFQKGDIAEGYSVSREKKESFPLTVTSAQKNPTAFYLCASSVQGNPYGYTFGSGTRLTVV.

The chain recombines TRBV25-1 with TRBJ1-1; D possibly corresponds to TRBD1 (5 bases). Trimming took off 1 base at V and 0 bases at J, with 9 bases between the two ends. This CDR3 has 15 amino acids. Per germline, CDR1 MGHDK and CDR2 SYGVNS. CDR3 sequence: CASSESGLLNTEAFF. The DNA of the CDR3 is TGTGCCAGCAGTGAATCGGGACTCTTGAACACTGAAGCTTTCTTT.

V usage is TRBV9 and J usage is TRBJ2-6; D is ambiguous. The CDR3 spans 14 residues. Germline CDR1 SGDLS, CDR2 YYNGEE. The V end was cut by 3 bases, the J end by 1 base, with 5 bases between. CDR3 loop: CASSAPSGANVLTF. In DNA form, the CDR3 reads TGTGCCAGCAGCGCGCCGTCTGGGGCCAACGTCCTGACTTTC.

This chain uses TRBV28 with TRBJ1-1; possible D gene TRBD1, 6 bases. The length of the CDR3 is 13 residues. CDR1 is MDHEN and CDR2 is SYDVKM in the germline V gene. V was trimmed by 3 bases and J by 4 bases, leaving 9 bases between them. The CDR3 sequence: CASSLSGVTEAFF. The CDR3 region has the DNA TGTGCCAGCAGTTTGTCAGGGGTCACTGAAGCTTTCTTT.